This record covers a single TCR beta chain. Its antigen is undetermined. The record originates from a study of post-analysis software for immune sequencing data. Study-level points and caveats: Samples made in the same batch grouped tightly together by F measure. The five TRBV segments detected at higher frequency in patients than in controls included TRBV5-6, TRBV5-1 and TRBV20-1.

Sequencing libraries made from TCR beta cDNA carried unique molecular identifiers. Each CDR3 protein gets one entry after TCRdb re-called the PCR reads with MiXCR. The sample carries about 260,000 distinct CDR3 sequences, 36% recorded once. Germline CDR1 reads SGHRS; CDR2 reads YFSETQ. J was trimmed by 0 bases and V by 4 bases; bases with no gene match: 7. This CDR3 comprises 16 residues. The receptor was derived from a girl aged 10-17 years with multiple sclerosis. The chain couples TRBV5-1 to TRBJ1-1, with 9 bases aligning to TRBD1. The specimen was blood. The CDR3 loop reads CASSLPGQGLNTEAFF. The CDR3 DNA reads as TGCGCCAGCAGCCTCCCGGGACAGGGACTGAACACTGAAGCTTTCTTT.